A single sample is the source of the 13 T cell receptor beta chains below, sequenced in a study of identical twins. Using its own MiXCR run on the 5' RACE reads, TCRdb lists one record per CDR3 protein. The sample consists of 250,000 to 350,000 distinct CDR3 sequences, just under 9.5% of them appearing once. The data were also submitted as part of a second study, on yellow fever vaccine responses in identical twins.

Material for sequencing was CD8+ T cells sorted from blood. The origin of the receptors is a woman in her late teens or twenties in good health.

The J gene is TRBJ2-7, the V gene TRBV6-2 or TRBV6-3; D is uncertain. The CDR3 runs to 12 residues. Germline assignment: CDR1 MNHEY and CDR2 SVGEGT. Trimming shortened V by 0 bases and J by 5 bases, and 5 bases separated the two germline ends. The CDR3 spells CASSYSMDEQYF. In DNA form, the CDR3 reads TGTGCCAGCAGTTACTCGATGGACGAGCAGTACTTC.

This sequence joins TRBV12-5 and TRBJ2-1; 11 bases agree with TRBD2. V gave up 7 bases and J gave up 1 base; unmatched junction bases: 6. This CDR3 region has 16 residues. Germline CDR1 reads LGHNT; CDR2 reads FRNRAP. CDR3 sequence reads: CASATSGGLSYNEQFF. CDR3 bases: TGTGCTAGTGCTACTAGCGGGGGCCTTTCCTACAATGAGCAGTTCTTC.

The rearrangement links TRBV3-1 to TRBJ2-7, with D unclear. V shed 10 bases and J shed 2 bases, with 21 bases lying between them. This CDR3 has 15 amino acids. The germline V gene encodes CDR1 LGHDT and CDR2 YNNKEL (reference sequence). The CDR3 loop is CATCQVGTEAYEQYF. Here the CDR3 DNA reads TGTGCCACCTGCCAAGTCGGCACAGAGGCCTACGAGCAGTACTTC.

This clonotype appeared many times. The V gene is TRBV11-2, the J gene TRBJ2-1; TRBD2 matches 9 bases. Trimming cost V 5 bases and J 5 bases; bases outside gene matches: 7. CDR1 and CDR2 (germline): SGHAT, FQNNGV. The CDR3 is 15 residues long. The CDR3 loop reads CASSHSSGINNEQFF. DNA of the CDR3: TGTGCCAGCAGCCATTCTAGCGGGATAAACAATGAGCAGTTCTTC. The full variable domain, with the rest looked up from reference TRBV11-2 and TRBJ2-1, is EAGVAQSPRYKIIEKRQSVAFWCNPISGHATLYWYQQILGQGPKLLIQFQNNGVVDDSQLPKDRFSAERLKGVDSTLKIQPAKLEDSAVYLCASSHSSGINNEQFFGPGTRLTVL.

The rearrangement joins TRBV7-6 to TRBJ2-1; D possibly matches TRBD1 or TRBD2 (5 bases each). V was shortened by 5 bases and J by 8 bases, with 13 bases between the two germline ends. Germline loops: CDR1 SGHVS, CDR2 FNYEAQ. CDR3 length: 13 residues. The chain's CDR3 is CASSVRGGYEQFF. CDR3 nucleotide sequence: TGTGCCAGCAGCGTACGGGGCGGCTATGAGCAGTTCTTC. The variable domain in full, completed from reference TRBV7-6 and TRBJ2-1, reads GAGVSQSPRYKVTKRGQDVALRCDPISGHVSLYWYRQALGQGPEFLTYFNYEAQQDKSGLPNDRFSAERPEGSISTLTIQRTEQRDSAMYRCASSVRGGYEQFFGPGTRLTVL.

This clonotype appeared a few times. V is TRBV24-1 and J is TRBJ2-5; perhaps TRBD1 as D (5 bases). V lost 3 bases and J lost 5, with 15 bases in between. The CDR3 consists of 15 residues. Germline assignment: CDR1 KGHDR and CDR2 SFDVKD. The CDR3, as DNA: TGTGCCACCAGTGATCCCGCAGGGTTTTGGGAGACCCAGTACTTC. Translating it yields CATSDPAGFWETQYF.

This clonotype was recorded many times. The rearrangement joins TRBV10-3 to TRBJ1-1; D is undetermined. CDR3 length: 14 amino acids. The germline V gene has CDR1 ENHRY and CDR2 SYGVKD. Trimming removed 4 bases from V and 6 bases from J, with 15 bases in between. This CDR3 is CAISGNGERAEAFF. CDR3 in DNA: TGTGCCATCAGTGGGAATGGGGAGAGGGCTGAAGCTTTCTTT.

This chain joins TRBV4-2 and TRBJ1-1, with no clear D. Trimming took off 0 bases at V and 5 bases at J, with 16 bases between the two ends. CDR3 length equals 16 residues. The germline V gene has CDR1 LGHNA and CDR2 YNFKEQ. CDR3 nucleotide sequence: TGTGCCAGCAGCCAAGACCTCGAGGCGGTATCTACTGAAGCTTTCTTT. Protein sequence: CASSQDLEAVSTEAFF.

This clonotype was seen repeatedly, ten times or more. The chain uses TRBV12-3 or TRBV12-4 and TRBJ2-7; TRBD1 aligns across 9 bases. The CDR3 runs to 15 residues. The ends lost 5 bases at V and 2 bases at J; junction bases unmatched: 7. This CDR3 reads CASSPGTGRTYEQYF. The CDR3 bases are TGTGCCAGCAGTCCGGGGACAGGGAGGACCTACGAGCAGTACTTC.

Many counts were recorded for this clonotype. This chain links TRBV20-1 with TRBJ2-2; possibly TRBD1 for D (6 bases). The germline V gene has CDR1 DFQATT and CDR2 SNEGSKA (reference sequence). V lost 1 base to trimming and J lost 6 bases, with 9 bases between them. The CDR3 sequence is 13 residues long. This chain's CDR3 is CSARGDNPGELFF. CDR3 bases: TGCAGTGCTAGAGGGGACAATCCCGGGGAGCTGTTTTTT.

This clonotype has a count of ten or more. The chain uses TRBV4-3 and TRBJ2-5; 13 bases fit TRBD2. V lost 0 bases to trimming and J lost 5 bases; unmatched junction nucleotides: 3. The CDR3 sequence is 16 residues long. Germline lookup yields CDR1 LGHNA and CDR2 YSLEER. The CDR3 DNA is TGCGCCAGCAGCCAAGAAGGACTAGCGGGAGTTGAGACCCAGTACTTC. Amino acid sequence: CASSQEGLAGVETQYF.

CDR3 loop: CSVVGAEAFF. The DNA of the CDR3 is TGCAGCGTTGTGGGGGCTGAAGCTTTCTTT. The V gene is TRBV29-1, the J gene TRBJ1-1, with a possible D match to TRBD1 (5 bases). V lost 4 bases and J lost 6, with 6 bases in between. The germline CDR1 and CDR2 sequences are SQVTM and ANQGSEA. The length of the CDR3 is 10 residues.

This clonotype appeared many times. This sequence joins TRBV28 and TRBJ2-2; 7 nucleotides align to TRBD2. CDR1 and CDR2 from the germline V gene are MDHEN and SYDVKM. V lost 5 bases, J lost 5 bases, and 11 bases stayed unmatched. CDR3 length: 16 residues. CDR3 DNA: TGTGCCAGCAGTACCCACGTGGGGAGGGAGACCGGGGAGCTGTTTTTT. As protein: CASSTHVGRETGELFF. Full variable domain (rest looked up from reference TRBV28 and TRBJ2-2): DVKVTQSSRYLVKRTGEKVFLECVQDMDHENMFWYRQDPGLGLRLIYFSYDVKMKEKGDIPEGYSVSREKKERFSLILESASTNQTSMYLCASSTHVGRETGELFFGEGSRLTVL.